The 22 T cell receptor beta chains given below trace back to one sample, sequenced in a study of blood T cell repertoires in COVID-19. The data were produced by immunoSEQ multiplex PCR, yet TCRdb's version contains in-frame clones alone and is incomplete. The sample contains 130,000 to 150,000 clones, around four fifths of which appear only once. Source material: peripheral blood. These receptors were obtained from a human donor in a cohort sampled during active COVID-19.

This clone was counted a single time. This chain uses TRBV27 with TRBJ2-7; 10 bases are a match to TRBD2. CDR1 and CDR2 (germline): MNHEY, SMNVEV (reference sequence). The CDR3 loop spans 15 amino acids. J was trimmed by 4 bases and V by 8 bases; bases with no gene match: 11. CDR3 region: CASRTPRTSGYEQYF. CDR3 in DNA: TGTGCCAGCCGAACCCCCCGGACTAGCGGATACGAGCAGTACTTC.

The chain couples TRBV7-8 to TRBJ2-3; TRBD2 matches at 11 bases. There are 18 residues in the CDR3. V gave up 3 bases and J gave up 4 bases; unmatched junction bases: 12. Germline values: CDR1 SGHVS, CDR2 FQNEAQ. The CDR3 DNA sequence: TGTGCCAGCAGCTTTTTCCGCAGTAGCGGGGGGGCCGCAGATACGCAGTATTTT. This codes for CASSFFRSSGGAADTQYF. Complete variable domain (other parts from reference TRBV7-8 and TRBJ2-3): GAGVSQSPRYKVAKRGQDVALRCDPISGHVSLFWYQQALGQGPEFLTYFQNEAQLDKSGLPSDRFFAERPEGSVSTLKIQRTQQEDSAVYLCASSFFRSSGGAADTQYFGPGTRLTVL.

This chain connects TRBV6-1 to TRBJ1-5; 9 bases fit TRBD1. V shed 3 bases, J shed 1 base, and the junction held 13 bases outside the gene matches. The CDR3 runs to 19 residues. Germline-derived CDR1 and CDR2 are MNHNS and SASEGT. CDR3 amino acids: CASSDRWGQGGGSNQPQHF. The CDR3 coding sequence is TGTGCCAGCAGTGACCGGTGGGGACAGGGAGGGGGAAGCAATCAGCCCCAGCATTTT.

V usage is TRBV4-1 and J usage is TRBJ2-7, with TRBD1 identical over 11 bases. The ends lost 2 bases at V and 7 bases at J; junction bases unmatched: 13. The germline CDR1 and CDR2 sequences are MGHRA and YSYEKL. The CDR3 consists of 17 residues. The CDR3, as DNA: TGCGCCAGCAGCCAATCGGCCGGCGGGACAGGGGGTGGGGAGCAGTACTTC. This encodes CASSQSAGGTGGGEQYF.

This clone was found a few times. The chain has TRBV2 and TRBJ2-4; 9 bases fit TRBD1. This CDR3 has 15 residues. The J segment lost 8 bases and the V segment lost 6 bases, leaving 11 bases of the junction unmatched. Germline lookup yields CDR1 SNHLY and CDR2 FYNNEI. The CDR3 spells CASRRDREGYHIQYF. The CDR3 bases are TGTGCCAGCAGGAGGGACAGGGAAGGATATCACATTCAGTACTTC.

V and J are TRBV30 and TRBJ2-2; maybe TRBD1 (5 bases). Germline CDR1 GTSNPN, CDR2 SVGIG (reference sequence). V was clipped by 2 bases and J by 6 bases, with 7 bases between them. The CDR3 totals 12 residues. This CDR3 reads CAWSFRAGELFF. The CDR3 DNA is TGTGCCTGGAGTTTCAGGGCCGGGGAGCTGTTTTTT.

The chain joins TRBV24-1 to TRBJ2-2, with 10 bases identical to TRBD1. Germline V gene sequence: CDR1 KGHDR, CDR2 SFDVKD. The CDR3 consists of 16 residues. V was clipped by 4 bases and J by 4 bases; unmatched bases: 5. This chain's CDR3 is CATSDTGTGATGELFF. The CDR3 bases are TGTGCCACCAGTGACACCGGGACAGGGGCCACCGGGGAGCTGTTTTTT.

The gene calls are TRBV4-1 and TRBJ1-5, with unresolved D. CDR1 is MGHRA and CDR2 is YSYEKL in the germline V gene. The V end lost 2 bases, the J end lost 6 bases, and 14 bases lay between the germline ends. The CDR3 is 15 residues long. The CDR3 loop reads CASSQLPGLTQPQHF. Here the CDR3 DNA reads TGCGCCAGCAGCCAACTTCCAGGCTTGACTCAGCCCCAGCATTTT.

The chain recombines TRBV3-1 (or the pseudogene TRBV3-2) with TRBJ2-5; 13 bases are a match to TRBD2. This CDR3 contains 16 residues. In germline, CDR1 is LGHDT, CDR2 YNNKEL (reference sequence). Germline trimming cut 4 bases from V and 0 bases from J; bases unmatched to any gene: 2. As DNA, the CDR3 is TGTGCCAGCAGCCCCGGACTAGCGGGGGACCAAGAGACCCAGTACTTC. Protein sequence: CASSPGLAGDQETQYF.

The rearrangement joins TRBV7-2 to TRBJ2-5, with D perhaps TRBD1 (5 bases). CDR3 length: 15 residues. V was cut by 3 bases and J by 1 base, with 12 bases left in between. Germline assignment: CDR1 SGHTA and CDR2 FQGNSA. The CDR3 reads CASSFNSGLQETQYF. The CDR3 nucleotides read TGTGCCAGCAGCTTTAACTCAGGGCTCCAAGAGACCCAGTACTTC.

Comment on this clone: This clone may be a read error of a much larger clone one base away. The chain is built from TRBV6-5 and TRBJ1-2, with 9 positions matching TRBD1. The germline gives CDR1 MNHEY, CDR2 SVGAGI. The CDR3 consists of 12 residues. CDR3 sequence (DNA): TGTGCCAGCAGTACAGGGGGCGATGGCTACATCTTC. Translating it yields CASSTGGDGYIF.

The chain uses TRBV4-1 and TRBJ2-1; 9 bases agree with TRBD2. Germline V lookup: CDR1 MGHRA, CDR2 YSYEKL. V dropped 1 base and J dropped 5; count of bases not matched to a gene: 3. The CDR3 contains 15 residues. The CDR3 nucleotides read TGCGCCAGCAGCCAAGGCGGGGGGGCAGACAATGAGCAGTTCTTC. Amino acid sequence: CASSQGGGADNEQFF.

This clone came up once. The chain is built from TRBV5-1 and TRBJ2-5; D is possibly TRBD2 (5 bases). V lost 5 bases to trimming and J lost 5 bases, with 28 bases between them. Germline CDR1 reads SGHRS; CDR2 reads YFSETQ. The CDR3 covers 18 residues. In DNA form, the CDR3 reads TGCGCCAGCAGAAACTTCCCCAAACGGGATCTTAACGAGGAGACCCAGTACTTC. This encodes CASRNFPKRDLNEETQYF.

This sequence joins TRBV12-3 or TRBV12-4 and TRBJ1-5; D remains unclear. The CDR3 has 12 amino acids. V was clipped by 6 bases and J by 7 bases, with 10 bases between them. CDR3: CASSYPRQPQHF. CDR3 nucleotides: TGTGCCAGCAGCTATCCAAGACAGCCCCAGCATTTT.

There are a few counts of this clone. This rearrangement joins TRBV28 to TRBJ1-2; a possible D gene is TRBD1 (5 bases). Trimming pared 2 bases from V and 8 bases from J, leaving 12 bases between. Looked up from germline, CDR1 is MDHEN and CDR2 is SYDVKM. The CDR3 consists of 13 residues. This CDR3 is CASSLGGSGGYTF. The CDR3 coding sequence is TGTGCCAGCAGTTTAGGGGGGTCCGGAGGCTACACCTTC.

V usage is TRBV4-3 and J usage is TRBJ2-3; possible D gene TRBD2, 7 bases. CDR3 size: 15 residues. Trimming removed 1 base at V and 4 bases at J, with 12 bases between. Per the germline V gene, CDR1 is LGHNA and CDR2 is YSLEER. The CDR3 loop is CASSQAGGRADTQYF. CDR3 sequence (DNA): TGCGCCAGCAGCCAAGCGGGGGGCAGGGCAGATACGCAGTATTTT.

The J gene is TRBJ1-1, the V gene TRBV9; the match to TRBD1 covers 8 bases. The germline V gene encodes CDR1 SGDLS and CDR2 YYNGEE. The CDR3 totals 15 residues. V dropped 2 bases and J dropped 3; count of bases not matched to a gene: 6. The CDR3 here is CASSVRPGGYTEAFF. In DNA, the CDR3 is TGTGCCAGCAGCGTTAGACCAGGGGGCTACACTGAAGCTTTCTTT.

The V gene is TRBV4-1, the J gene TRBJ1-5; 8 bases agree with TRBD1. After removal of 4 bases from V and 3 bases from J, the junction contained 5 bases not matched to a gene. The CDR3 is 15 residues long. CDR1 is MGHRA, CDR2 YSYEKL, per germline. The CDR3 DNA is TGCGCCAGCAGCCCCCCGGACAGGGTCAATCAGCCCCAGCATTTT. Translation: CASSPPDRVNQPQHF.

J is TRBJ1-4 and V is TRBV7-2; D is unclear. Trimming pared 2 bases from V and 1 base from J, leaving 11 bases between. Germline V lookup: CDR1 SGHTA, CDR2 FQGNSA. The CDR3 has 16 amino acids. The CDR3 sequence: CASSLRSGGTNEKLFF. In nucleotides, the CDR3 is TGTGCCAGCAGCTTACGTTCGGGAGGAACTAATGAAAAACTGTTTTTT.

A single count supports this clone. The chain links TRBV10-3 to TRBJ2-7; TRBD1 might be the D (6 bases). Germline-derived CDR1 and CDR2 are ENHRY and SYGVKD. Trimming removed 2 bases from V and 3 bases from J, with 11 bases in between. The CDR3 totals 14 residues. The CDR3 DNA reads TGTGCCATCAGTGAGAACAGGGTCCTCTACGAGCAGTACTTC. It yields the protein CAISENRVLYEQYF.

J is TRBJ1-6 and V is TRBV30; 10 nucleotides align to TRBD1. CDR3 size: 14 residues. CDR1 GTSNPN and CDR2 SVGIG come from the germline V gene (reference sequence). The ends lost 2 bases at V and 8 bases at J; junction bases unmatched: 3. The CDR3 region is CAWSSDRGHSPLHF. CDR3 coding DNA: TGTGCCTGGAGTTCCGACAGGGGGCATTCACCCCTCCACTTT.

The rearrangement links TRBV6-1 to TRBJ1-5; D unclear. The CDR3 is 11 amino acids. Trimming pared 3 bases from V and 9 bases from J, leaving 6 bases between. In germline, CDR1 is MNHNS, CDR2 SASEGT. In nucleotides, the CDR3 is TGTGCCAGCAGTGATCGCGTGCCCCAGCATTTT. Protein: CASSDRVPQHF.